This entry is about one TCR beta chain. Antigen unknown. This specimen belongs to a study of cytomegalovirus exposure and HLA in healthy donors. At the time of sampling, donors were nominally healthy, though unrecorded immune exposures were likely. Study-level points and caveats: As was reported, the HLA-A and HLA-B alleles of most subjects were accurately predicted from TCR beta sequences. CMV serostatus was the only immune exposure information that was available.

Trimming took off 6 bases at V and 4 bases at J, with 17 bases between the two ends. Germline CDR1 reads SQVTM; CDR2 reads ANQGSEA. CDR3 length: 14 residues. Amplification used 60 Vbeta primers and 13 Jbeta primers. Assay: immunoSEQ multiplex PCR; the TCRdb copy retains only in-frame clones and omits some. The sample shows around 200,000 clones, approximately 80% of them seen only once. The sample consisted of PBMCs. The receptor was isolated from a man in his forties or fifties in good health and CMV-seronegative. The chain employs TRBV29-1 and TRBJ2-3; the D gene is possibly TRBD2 (6 bases). CDR3 nucleotide sequence: TGCAGCGTGGGGGACGGTTGGGGGGCAGATACGCAGTATTTT. This translates into CSVGDGWGADTQYF.